Reported below is one T cell receptor (beta chain). What this receptor recognizes is not known. There are no base qualities to consult, and no much larger clone falls within one base. This sample is part of a study of OX40 agonist ivuxolimab in advanced cancers. The study in broad terms: Ivuxolimab, which targeted the costimulatory receptor OX40 (CD134), was an agonistic, fully human IgG2 monoclonal antibody. In the dose-escalation cohort, more than 75% of patients were male, and the mean age was around 60 years, with a range of 23 to 79. Patients were allowed to have had prior anti-PD-1, anti-PD-L1 or anti-CTLA-4 therapy, and 40% to 45% of the dose-escalation patients had been treated with checkpoint inhibitors. Of the roughly 51 dose-escalation patients, hepatocellular carcinoma was present in about 20, melanoma in approximately 15, renal cell carcinoma in 9 and head and neck cancer in 9. The paper reports the monotherapy dose-escalation portion (N ≈ 50 patients) of the phase I ivuxolimab trial. Peripheral TCRbeta sequencing aimed to test whether ivuxolimab altered TCR sequence diversity and caused clonal T-cell expansion. Partial responses occurred in three dose-escalation patients, of whom one had hepatocellular carcinoma and two had cutaneous melanoma. Intravenous ivuxolimab was administered to patients every 2 weeks at six dose levels: 0.01, 0.1, 0.3, 1.5, 3 and 10 mg/kg. What the research found in general, with its limitations: Partial responders in the 0.1-3.0 mg/kg groups had among the lowest normalized peripheral clonal expansion, especially among CD8+ T cells. At doses of 0.1 to 3.0 mg/kg, clonal expansion of both CD4+ and CD8+ blood T cells was observed from baseline to week 6. After ivuxolimab, CD8+ T cells had more expanded clones than CD4+ T cells on average. Low levels of normalized T-cell clonal expansion were also shown by some nonresponding patients. Which antigens the clonally expanded peripheral T cells were specific for was not determined.

Genomic DNA was extracted from sorted cells for sequencing of the TCRbeta CDR3 region. TCRbeta CDR3 regions were sequenced using the immunoSEQ Assay. TCRdb carries this immuneACCESS record with in-frame sequences only. Its versions omit some clonotypes, under half of them owing to an unresolved V gene in the studies checked, with the rest unexplained. The sample table lists fewer than 85,000 clones, roughly nine tenths of them with a count of one. The ten largest clones represent roughly 2.2% of the sample. Per the germline V gene, SGDLS is the CDR1 and YYNGEE is the CDR2. V is trimmed back by 2 bases and J by 6 bases, and the junction contains 13 bases that no gene match accounts for. The CDR3 holds 18 amino acids from the cysteine to the phenylalanine. The DNA shown is the 54-base CDR3, in frame from base 1. Patients with a history of autoimmune disease or receiving systemic immunosuppression were excluded from the trial. In every dose cohort, peripheral blood was drawn for TCR sequencing at baseline, cycle 4 day 1, and cycle 7 day 1. The samples were taken from a phase I, first-in-human, multicenter, open-label dose-escalation trial of ivuxolimab. The trial enrolled adults with locally advanced or metastatic head and neck squamous cell, hepatocellular, melanoma or renal cell carcinoma. Before TCR sequencing, CD4+ T cells and CD8+ T cells from peripheral blood were sorted into separate populations.

The sequence derives from an adult with an advanced solid tumor such as melanoma, head and neck, liver or kidney cancer. Source: CD4+ or CD8+ T cells sorted from blood, taken in a trial of the OX40 agonist ivuxolimab. Recombination linked TRBV9 to TRBJ2-1; TRBD2 matches 11 bases in the middle. The CDR3 sequence is CASSVMIRTSGFFNEQFF. The nucleotides read TGTGCCAGCAGCGTGATGATCCGGACTAGCGGGTTCTTCAATGAGCAGTTCTTC.